This T cell receptor (beta chain) was obtained from a study of T cells in Graves' hyperthyroidism and ophthalmopathy. Overall study results and limits: Most thyroid-expanded clonotypes above 0.001 were also found in blood.

V trimming: 5 bases; J trimming: 6 bases; junction bases outside the gene matches: 2. CDR3 length: 12 residues. Germline-derived CDR1 and CDR2 are GTSNPN and SVGIG (reference sequence). Details on this clonotype: What it recognizes is unknown.

Patients affected by ophthalmopathy presented a Clinical Activity Score of at least 3, a NOSPECS grade of at least 4, and disease duration below 3 months. TCR beta CDR3 regions were amplified from RNA. The TCR CDR3 first-round RT-PCR relied on the HTBI primer set. TCRdb reprocessed the multiplex PCR reads via MiXCR and lists one record per CDR3 protein. The table includes fewer than 700,000 distinct CDR3 sequences, more than 15% detected once. The source is a woman younger than 30 with Graves' ophthalmopathy. This chain uses TRBV30 with TRBJ1-3, with 9 bases identical to TRBD1. The sequenced material came from blood. The CDR3 loop reads CAWWTGENTIYF. The CDR3 DNA is TGTGCCTGGTGGACAGGGGAAAACACCATATATTTT.